These T cell receptor beta chains were read from a single sample in a study of cytomegalovirus exposure and HLA in healthy donors. Profiled with immunoSEQ multiplex PCR; TCRdb holds only in-frame clones, not every one. The sample yields fewer than 200,000 clones, around three quarters seen once. The sequenced sample was PBMCs. The receptors shown here come from a boy aged 10-17 years in good health and CMV-seronegative. CDR3s include the opening cysteine and the closing phenylalanine or tryptophan. A D gene is named only where the DNA matches it firmly. The size of a clone is reported for some rows only, either as once, few or many, or as a class for expanded clones.

J gene: TRBJ2-7
clone size: .
V gene: TRBV9
D gene: TRBD2
CDR3 DNA: TGTGCCAGCAGCGTAGTGCTAGCGGGGGAACTATACTACGAGCAGTACTTC
CDR3 protein: CASSVVLAGELYYEQYF

J gene: TRBJ2-7
clone size: .
V gene: TRBV19
D gene: TRBD2
CDR3 DNA: TGTGCCAGTAGTATAGGGGCTAGCGGGAGGTTCTACGAGCAGTACTTC
CDR3 protein: CASSIGASGRFYEQYF

J gene: TRBJ1-5
clone size: few
V gene: TRBV6-1
D gene: .
CDR3 DNA: TGTGCCAGCAGTGAAGCGTGGACAGACAATCAGCCCCAGCATTTT
CDR3 protein: CASSEAWTDNQPQHF

J gene: TRBJ2-1
clone size: few
V gene: TRBV10-2
D gene: TRBD2
CDR3 DNA: TGCGCCAGCAGTGTTTCTCCGGGACTAGACTACAATGAGCAGTTCTTC
CDR3 protein: CASSVSPGLDYNEQFF

J gene: TRBJ1-4
clone size: once
V gene: TRBV2
D gene: .
CDR3 DNA: TGTGCCAGCACAAAACGGCGGGCAGGACCGAATGAAAAACTGTTTTTT
CDR3 protein: CASTKRRAGPNEKLFF

J gene: TRBJ1-1
clone size: .
V gene: TRBV10-1
D gene: .
CDR3 DNA: TGCGCCAGCAGTGAGAATAATCGGGGCACTGAAGCTTTCTTT
CDR3 protein: CASSENNRGTEAFF

J gene: TRBJ1-1
clone size: .
V gene: TRBV5-1
D gene: TRBD1
CDR3 DNA: TGCGCCAGCAGCTTGAGGGCCGCACAGGGGGCGCGGACTGAAGCTTTCTTT
CDR3 protein: CASSLRAAQGARTEAFF

J gene: TRBJ1-1
clone size: once
V gene: TRBV29-1
D gene: .
CDR3 DNA: TGCAGCGTTGGGCGAAGGGGCACTGAAGCTTTCTTT
CDR3 protein: CSVGRRGTEAFF

J gene: TRBJ1-1
clone size: once
V gene: TRBV28
D gene: .
CDR3 DNA: TGTGCCAGCACCATAACGAAGGGAGGGAGCGGCACTGAAGCTTTCTTT
CDR3 protein: CASTITKGGSGTEAFF

J gene: TRBJ2-1
clone size: .
V gene: TRBV11-2
D gene: .
CDR3 DNA: TGTGCCAGCAGACGACCGGGGGACTCCTACAATGAGCAGTTCTTC
CDR3 protein: CASRRPGDSYNEQFF

J gene: TRBJ2-3
clone size: .
V gene: TRBV7-8
D gene: TRBD2
CDR3 DNA: TGTGCCAGCAGCTTAGGGGGGTTTCTGGCGGGAGACACAGATACGCAGTATTTT
CDR3 protein: CASSLGGFLAGDTDTQYF

J gene: TRBJ2-3
clone size: .
V gene: TRBV9
D gene: .
CDR3 DNA: TGTGCCAGCAGTGACTGGCTGGGCACAGATACGCAGTATTTT
CDR3 protein: CASSDWLGTDTQYF

J gene: TRBJ1-2
clone size: once
V gene: TRBV28
D gene: .
CDR3 DNA: TGTGCCAGCGGGCAGGGTGGTCCCTATGGCTACACCTTC
CDR3 protein: CASGQGGPYGYTF

J gene: TRBJ2-7
clone size: few
V gene: TRBV4-3
D gene: TRBD2
CDR3 DNA: TGCGCCAGCAGCCAAGACATGCAGCTAGCGGATTACGAGCAGTACTTC
CDR3 protein: CASSQDMQLADYEQYF

J gene: TRBJ1-1
clone size: .
V gene: TRBV29-1
D gene: .
CDR3 DNA: TGCAGCGGTGCGGACACTGAAGCTTTCTTT
CDR3 protein: CSGADTEAFF

J gene: TRBJ2-7
clone size: .
V gene: TRBV14
D gene: TRBD2
CDR3 DNA: TGTGCCAGCAGCGTACTAGCGGGAGGATCCTACGAGCAGTACTTC
CDR3 protein: CASSVLAGGSYEQYF

J gene: TRBJ2-5
clone size: few
V gene: TRBV5-1
D gene: .
CDR3 DNA: TGCGCCAGCAGCTTCTCGGGGGGCAACCAAGAGACCCAGTACTTC
CDR3 protein: CASSFSGGNQETQYF

J gene: TRBJ1-2
clone size: .
V gene: TRBV6-5
D gene: TRBD1
CDR3 DNA: TGTGCCAGCAGTTCCCCTAAGACAGGGGATGGCTACACCTTC
CDR3 protein: CASSSPKTGDGYTF

J gene: TRBJ1-1
clone size: .
V gene: TRBV5-1
D gene: TRBD1
CDR3 DNA: TGCGCCAGCAGCACAGGGACAGGGAACACTGAAGCTTTCTTT
CDR3 protein: CASSTGTGNTEAFF

J gene: TRBJ2-3
clone size: few
V gene: TRBV13
D gene: TRBD2
CDR3 DNA: TGTGCCAGCAGCTTGGGACTAGGGGGGAGCACAGATACGCAGTATTTT
CDR3 protein: CASSLGLGGSTDTQYF

J gene: TRBJ2-2
clone size: .
V gene: TRBV7-6
D gene: .
CDR3 DNA: TGTGCCAGCAGCCGGTCACGCGGGGCCAACACCGGGGAGCTGTTTTTT
CDR3 protein: CASSRSRGANTGELFF